This TCR beta chain was documented in a study of CD8 T cells in ankylosing spondylitis. Study observations and caveats: Characteristic, it appeared, of ankylosing spondylitis blood was a TCR beta motif of eight highly homologous variants. Within matched ankylosing spondylitis synovial fluid, disease-linked clones were reportedly significantly enriched. Several of the motif variants were reported before in synovial fluid and blood from reactive arthritis.

V was trimmed by 0 bases and J by 4 bases, leaving 13 bases between them. The CDR3 extends over 15 amino acids. The germline V gene encodes CDR1 SGHRS and CDR2 YFSETQ. Preparation of TCR beta libraries was done by quantitative 5'-RACE with molecular barcodes. MiXCR was run by TCRdb on the 5' RACE reads, yielding one entry per CDR3 protein. The table has 250,000 to 400,000 distinct CDR3 sequences, roughly 11% seen once. This clonotype was recorded many times. What it recognizes is unknown. The V and J genes are TRBV5-1 and TRBJ1-2, with D hard to call. The TCR comes from a female donor with ankylosing spondylitis or in good health (not recorded which). The sample taken for sequencing was blood, either unsorted or a sorted T cell fraction (not recorded which). The CDR3 spells CASSLGSDGIYGYTF. In nucleotides, the CDR3 is TGCGCCAGCAGCTTGGGTTCCGACGGAATCTATGGCTACACCTTC.